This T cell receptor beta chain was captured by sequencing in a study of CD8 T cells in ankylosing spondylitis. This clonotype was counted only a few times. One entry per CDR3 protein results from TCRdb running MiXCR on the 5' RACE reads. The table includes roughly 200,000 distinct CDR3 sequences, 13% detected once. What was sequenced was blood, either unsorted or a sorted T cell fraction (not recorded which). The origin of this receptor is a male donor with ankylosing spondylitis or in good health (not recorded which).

CDR3 DNA sequence: TGCGCCAGCAGCCTTGACAGGTTCGGGGATACGCAGTATTTT. This gives the protein CASSLDRFGDTQYF. The chain joins TRBV4-1 to TRBJ2-3; D is perhaps TRBD1 (6 bases). The CDR3 extends over 14 amino acids. Germline V lookup: CDR1 MGHRA, CDR2 YSYEKL. The ends were cut back, 4 bases at V and 6 bases at J, with 14 bases in the middle.